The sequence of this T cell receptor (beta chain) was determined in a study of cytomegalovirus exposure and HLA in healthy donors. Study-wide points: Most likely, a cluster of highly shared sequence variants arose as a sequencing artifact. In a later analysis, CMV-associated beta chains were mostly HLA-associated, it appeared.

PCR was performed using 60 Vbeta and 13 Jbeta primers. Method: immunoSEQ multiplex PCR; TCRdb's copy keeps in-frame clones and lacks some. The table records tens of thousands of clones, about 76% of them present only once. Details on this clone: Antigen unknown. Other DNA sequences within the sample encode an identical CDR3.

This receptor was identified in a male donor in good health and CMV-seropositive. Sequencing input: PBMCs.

The CDR3 DNA reads as TGTGCCAGCAGCGTGGGACAGGGTCCATACGAGCAGTACTTC. As protein: CASSVGQGPYEQYF. V usage is TRBV9 and J usage is TRBJ2-7; 9 bases line up with TRBD1. This CDR3 region has 14 residues. Germline CDR1 is SGDLS and CDR2 is YYNGEE. The J segment lost 4 bases and the V segment lost 2 bases, leaving 4 bases of the junction unmatched.